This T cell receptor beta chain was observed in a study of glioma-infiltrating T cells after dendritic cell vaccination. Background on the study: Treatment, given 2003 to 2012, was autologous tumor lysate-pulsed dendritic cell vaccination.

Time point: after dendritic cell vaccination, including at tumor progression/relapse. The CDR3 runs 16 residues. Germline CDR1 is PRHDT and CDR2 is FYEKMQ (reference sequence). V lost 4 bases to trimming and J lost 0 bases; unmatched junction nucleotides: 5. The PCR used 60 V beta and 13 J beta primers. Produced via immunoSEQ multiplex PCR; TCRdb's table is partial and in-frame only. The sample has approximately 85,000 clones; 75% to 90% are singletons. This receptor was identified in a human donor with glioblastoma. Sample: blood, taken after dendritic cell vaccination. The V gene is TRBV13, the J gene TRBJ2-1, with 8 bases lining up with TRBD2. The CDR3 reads CASSYLAGSSYNEQFF. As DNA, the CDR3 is TGTGCCAGCAGCTACTTAGCGGGGAGCTCCTACAATGAGCAGTTCTTC.